This T cell receptor (beta chain) was recovered during a study of T cell responses to AZD1222 COVID-19 vaccine. Study-wide results and limits: CD4 TCRs covered the whole spike, strongest at regions 160-218 and 743-854.

As to this clone: As yet, its antigen is unknown.

Profiled with immunoSEQ multiplex PCR; TCRdb holds only in-frame clones, not every one. The sample lists approximately 110,000 clones; about 90% were seen once. The CDR3 spans 14 residues. Germline V gene lookup returns CDR1 SQVTM and CDR2 ANQGSEA. V trimming: 4 bases; J trimming: 6 bases; junction bases outside the gene matches: 8. The sample was peripheral blood, taken 28 days after the second AZD1222 dose. This chain links TRBV29-1 with TRBJ2-2, with 7 bases fitting TRBD1. This TCR was recovered from an adult who received the AZD1222 COVID-19 vaccine. This CDR3 is CSVGRQGPSGELFF. CDR3 DNA: TGCAGCGTTGGGAGACAGGGTCCGTCCGGGGAGCTGTTTTTT.